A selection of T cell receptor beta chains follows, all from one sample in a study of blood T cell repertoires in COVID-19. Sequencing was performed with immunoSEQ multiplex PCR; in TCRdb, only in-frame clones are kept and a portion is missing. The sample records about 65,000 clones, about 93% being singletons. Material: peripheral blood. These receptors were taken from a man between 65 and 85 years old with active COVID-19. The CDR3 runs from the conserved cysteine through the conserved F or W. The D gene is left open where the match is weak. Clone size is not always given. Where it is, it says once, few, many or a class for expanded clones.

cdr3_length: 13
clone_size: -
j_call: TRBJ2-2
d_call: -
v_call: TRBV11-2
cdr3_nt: TGTGCCAGCAGCCCGCAGGGGACCGGGGAGCTGTTTTTT
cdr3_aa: CASSPQGTGELFF

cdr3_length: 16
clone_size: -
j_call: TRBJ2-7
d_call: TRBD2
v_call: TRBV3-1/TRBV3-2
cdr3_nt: TGTGCCAGCAGCCCCCAGGTAGCGGGGTCTTCCTACGAGCAGTACTTC
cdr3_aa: CASSPQVAGSSYEQYF

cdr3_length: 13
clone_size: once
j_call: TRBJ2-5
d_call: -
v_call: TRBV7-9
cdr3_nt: TGTGCCAGCAGCTTAGGGGCGGGAGAGACCCAGTACTTC
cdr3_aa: CASSLGAGETQYF

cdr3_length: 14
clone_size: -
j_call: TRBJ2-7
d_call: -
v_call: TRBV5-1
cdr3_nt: TGCGCCAGCAGCTTGGGTGTGGTCGGGAACGAGCAGTACTTC
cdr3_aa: CASSLGVVGNEQYF

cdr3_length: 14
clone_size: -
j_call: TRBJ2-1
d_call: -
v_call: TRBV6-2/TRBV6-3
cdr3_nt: TGTGCCAGCAGTTACTCAGGACAGCACAATGAGCAGTTCTTC
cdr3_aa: CASSYSGQHNEQFF

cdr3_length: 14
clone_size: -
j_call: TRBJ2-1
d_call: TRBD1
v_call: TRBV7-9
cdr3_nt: TGTGCCAGCAGCTTAGACAGGGGGCGGACTGAGCAGTTCTTC
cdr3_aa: CASSLDRGRTEQFF

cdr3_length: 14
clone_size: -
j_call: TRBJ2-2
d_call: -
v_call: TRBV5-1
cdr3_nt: TGCGCCAGCAGCTCGGCGGGAAACACCGGGGAGCTGTTTTTT
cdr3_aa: CASSSAGNTGELFF

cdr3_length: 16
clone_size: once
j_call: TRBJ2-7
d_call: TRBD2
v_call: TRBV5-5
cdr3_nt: TGTGCCAGCAGCTTGAACCTCGGGGGGGATCTGGGCGAGCAGTACTTC
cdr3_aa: CASSLNLGGDLGEQYF

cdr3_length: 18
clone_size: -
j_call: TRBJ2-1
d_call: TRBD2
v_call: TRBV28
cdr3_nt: TGTGCCAGCAGGGGACTAGCGGGGGCCTCCCGCATGCACAATGAGCAGTTCTTC
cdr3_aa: CASRGLAGASRMHNEQFF

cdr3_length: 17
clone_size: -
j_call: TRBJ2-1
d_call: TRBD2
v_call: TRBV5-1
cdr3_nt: TGCGCCAGCAGCCCGGGGGCTAGCGGGGGGTCCTACAATGAGCAGTTCTTC
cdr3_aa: CASSPGASGGSYNEQFF

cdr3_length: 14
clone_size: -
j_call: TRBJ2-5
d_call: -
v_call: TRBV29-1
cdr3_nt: TGCAGCGTGTATCAGGGGCCCACCCAAGAGACCCAGTACTTC
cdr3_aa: CSVYQGPTQETQYF

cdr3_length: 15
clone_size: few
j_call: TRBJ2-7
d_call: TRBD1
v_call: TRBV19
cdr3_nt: TGTGCCAGTAGTATCGAGGGGGCGCGTTCCTACGAGCAGTACTTC
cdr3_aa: CASSIEGARSYEQYF

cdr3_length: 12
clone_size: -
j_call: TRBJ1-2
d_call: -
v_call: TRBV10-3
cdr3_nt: TGTGCCATCAGTGAGTCTTCGGTTGGCTACACCTTC
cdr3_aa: CAISESSVGYTF

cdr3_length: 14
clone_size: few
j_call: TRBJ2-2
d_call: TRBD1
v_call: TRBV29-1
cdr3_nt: TGCAGCGTGCCAAGGGGGCTAGTCACCGGGGAGCTGTTTTTT
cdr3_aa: CSVPRGLVTGELFF

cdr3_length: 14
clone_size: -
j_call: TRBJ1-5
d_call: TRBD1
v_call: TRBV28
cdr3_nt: TGTGCCAGCTTTTCTACAGGGGCAGCGGGTGCCCAGCATTTT
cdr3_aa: CASFSTGAAGAQHF

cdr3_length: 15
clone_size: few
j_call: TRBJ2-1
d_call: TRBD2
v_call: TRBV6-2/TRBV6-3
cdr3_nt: TGTGCCAGCAGTGGAAGGCTAGCGGGGGGCAATGAGCAGTTCTTC
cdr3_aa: CASSGRLAGGNEQFF

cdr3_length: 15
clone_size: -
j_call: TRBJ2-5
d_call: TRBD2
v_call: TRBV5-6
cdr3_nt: TGTGCCAGCAGCCCTGGGACGGGGGGGCCTGGGACCCAGTACTTC
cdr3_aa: CASSPGTGGPGTQYF

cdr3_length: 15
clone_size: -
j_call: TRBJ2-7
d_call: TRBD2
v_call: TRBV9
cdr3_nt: TGTGCCAGCAGCGTAGGTAGCGGGGGAGTTGGCGAGCAGTACTTC
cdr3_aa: CASSVGSGGVGEQYF

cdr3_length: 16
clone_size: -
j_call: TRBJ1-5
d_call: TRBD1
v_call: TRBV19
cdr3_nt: TGTGCCAGTAGTATAGCGGGACAGAGTGGCGGTCAGCCCCAGCATTTT
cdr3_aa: CASSIAGQSGGQPQHF

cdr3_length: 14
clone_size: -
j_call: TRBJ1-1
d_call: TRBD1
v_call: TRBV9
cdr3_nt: TGTGCCAGCAGCGTAGGAGGGGGCCGGACTGAAGCTTTCTTT
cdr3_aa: CASSVGGGRTEAFF

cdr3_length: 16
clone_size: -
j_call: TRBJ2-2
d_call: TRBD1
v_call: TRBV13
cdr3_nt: TGTGCCAGCAGCTTAAAGCGGACAGGGGTCACCGGGGAGCTGTTTTTT
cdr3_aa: CASSLKRTGVTGELFF

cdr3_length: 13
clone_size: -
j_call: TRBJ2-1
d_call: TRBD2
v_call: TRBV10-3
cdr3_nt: TGTGCCATCAACAAAGCGGGGGGTGACGAGCAGTTCTTC
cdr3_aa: CAINKAGGDEQFF

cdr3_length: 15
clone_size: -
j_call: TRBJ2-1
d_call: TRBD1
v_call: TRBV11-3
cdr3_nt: TGTGCCAGCAGCTCGACAGGGGGCGCAGGTAATGAGCAGTTCTTC
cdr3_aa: CASSSTGGAGNEQFF

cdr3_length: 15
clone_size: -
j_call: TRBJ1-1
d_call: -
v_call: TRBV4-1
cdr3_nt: TGCGCCAGCAGCCAAGGCGGCAGATTGAACACTGAAGCTTTCTTT
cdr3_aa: CASSQGGRLNTEAFF

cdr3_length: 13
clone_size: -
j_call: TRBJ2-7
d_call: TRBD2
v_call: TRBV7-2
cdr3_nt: TGTGCCAGCGGCTGGTCGGGGGGTTACGAGCAGTACTTC
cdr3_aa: CASGWSGGYEQYF

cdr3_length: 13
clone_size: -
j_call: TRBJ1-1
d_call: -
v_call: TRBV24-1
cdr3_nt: TGTGCCACCAGTGATTTGCCTTTCACTGAAGCTTTCTTT
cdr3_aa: CATSDLPFTEAFF

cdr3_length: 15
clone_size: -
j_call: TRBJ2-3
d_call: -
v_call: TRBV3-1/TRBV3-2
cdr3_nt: TGTGCCAGCAGCTTTCGGACAGCCCCCACAGATACGCAGTATTTT
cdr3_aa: CASSFRTAPTDTQYF

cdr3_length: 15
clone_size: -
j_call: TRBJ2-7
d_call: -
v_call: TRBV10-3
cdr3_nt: TGTGCCATCAGTGAGGCGGCCGTCTTGGCCTACGAGCAGTACTTC
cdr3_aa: CAISEAAVLAYEQYF

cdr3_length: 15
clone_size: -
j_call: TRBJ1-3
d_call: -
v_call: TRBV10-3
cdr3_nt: TGTGCCATCAGTGAGTCCAGGAACCCTGGAAACACCATATATTTT
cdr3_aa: CAISESRNPGNTIYF

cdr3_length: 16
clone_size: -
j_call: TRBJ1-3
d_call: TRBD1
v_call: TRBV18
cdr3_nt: TGTGCCAGCTCACCCGGGACAGCTGTCTCTGGAAACACCATATATTTT
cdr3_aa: CASSPGTAVSGNTIYF

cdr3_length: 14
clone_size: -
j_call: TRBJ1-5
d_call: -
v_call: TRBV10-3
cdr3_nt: TGTGCCATCAGTAGAGACACACAGATTCAGCCCCAGCATTTT
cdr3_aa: CAISRDTQIQPQHF

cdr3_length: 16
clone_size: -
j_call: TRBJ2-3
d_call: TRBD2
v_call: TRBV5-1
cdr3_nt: TGCGCCAGCAGCTTGGCGCGGGGGGTGTGGACAGATACGCAGTATTTT
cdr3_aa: CASSLARGVWTDTQYF

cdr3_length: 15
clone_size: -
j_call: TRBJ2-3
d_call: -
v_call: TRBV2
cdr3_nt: TGTGCCAGCAGAGCTATAAAAGGGAGTAGGGATACGCAGTATTTT
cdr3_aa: CASRAIKGSRDTQYF

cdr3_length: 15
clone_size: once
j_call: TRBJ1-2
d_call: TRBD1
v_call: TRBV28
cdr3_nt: TGTGCCAGCAGCCGGGGACAGGGGGCCAACTATGGCTACACCTTC
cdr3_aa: CASSRGQGANYGYTF

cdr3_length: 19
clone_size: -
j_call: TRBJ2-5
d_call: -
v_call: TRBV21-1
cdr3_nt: TGTGCCAGCATACCAGGGCGCAACGCCGGGACTCCGGGTGGGGAGACCCAGTACTTC
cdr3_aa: CASIPGRNAGTPGGETQYF

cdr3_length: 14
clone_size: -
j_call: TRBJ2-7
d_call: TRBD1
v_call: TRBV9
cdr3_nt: TGTGCCAGCAGCGTAGATTTAGGGGGCAACGAGCAGTACTTC
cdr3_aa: CASSVDLGGNEQYF

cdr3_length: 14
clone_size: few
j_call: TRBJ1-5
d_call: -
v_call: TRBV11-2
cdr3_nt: TGTGCCAGCAGCTTAGATCCCGTCGATCAGCCCCAGCATTTT
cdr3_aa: CASSLDPVDQPQHF

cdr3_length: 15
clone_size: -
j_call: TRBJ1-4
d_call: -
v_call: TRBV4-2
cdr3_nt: TGTGCCAGCAGCTCCAAGGGGGCAACTAATGAAAAACTGTTTTTT
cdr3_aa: CASSSKGATNEKLFF

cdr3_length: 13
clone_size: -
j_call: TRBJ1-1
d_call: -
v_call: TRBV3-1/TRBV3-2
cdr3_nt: TGTGCCAGCAGCCGGGCGGGGAACACTGAAGCTTTCTTT
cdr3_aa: CASSRAGNTEAFF

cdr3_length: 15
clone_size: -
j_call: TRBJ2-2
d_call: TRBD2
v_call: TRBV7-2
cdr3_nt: TGTGCCAGCAGCTTAGTTAGCGGGGTCACCGGGGAGCTGTTTTTT
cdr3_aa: CASSLVSGVTGELFF

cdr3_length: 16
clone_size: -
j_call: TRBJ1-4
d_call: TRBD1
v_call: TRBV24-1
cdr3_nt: TGTGCCACCAGTGATCCCTTGGACAGGGTTAATGAAAAACTGTTTTTT
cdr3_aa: CATSDPLDRVNEKLFF

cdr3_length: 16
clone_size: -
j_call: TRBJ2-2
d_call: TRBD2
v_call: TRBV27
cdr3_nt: TGTGCCAGCAGTCAACTAGCGGGGGGAAACACCGGGGAGCTGTTTTTT
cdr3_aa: CASSQLAGGNTGELFF

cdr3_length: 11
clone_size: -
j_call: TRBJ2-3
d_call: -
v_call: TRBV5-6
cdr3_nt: TGTGCCAGCAGCTGGGGCGGTACGCAGTATTTT
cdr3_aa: CASSWGGTQYF

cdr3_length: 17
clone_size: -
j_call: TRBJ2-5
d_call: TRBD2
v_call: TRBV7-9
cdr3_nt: TGTGCCAGCAGCTTAAGGCTGGCGGGGGGTGGTCAAGAGACCCAGTACTTC
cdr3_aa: CASSLRLAGGGQETQYF

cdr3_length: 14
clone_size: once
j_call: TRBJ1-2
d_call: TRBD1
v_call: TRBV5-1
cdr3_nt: TGCGCCAGCAGTCCCCCCGGGACAGTACGCGGCTACACCTTC
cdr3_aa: CASSPPGTVRGYTF

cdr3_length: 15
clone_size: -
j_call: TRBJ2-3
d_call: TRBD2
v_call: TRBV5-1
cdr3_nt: TGCGCCAGCAGCTCGACTAGCGGAACCACAGATACGCAGTATTTT
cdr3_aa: CASSSTSGTTDTQYF

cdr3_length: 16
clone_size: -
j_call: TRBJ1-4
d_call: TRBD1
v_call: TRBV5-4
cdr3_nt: TGTGCCAGCAGCTTACGCGGAACAGGGGAGGCTGAAAAACTGTTTTTT
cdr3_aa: CASSLRGTGEAEKLFF